The sequence of this TCR beta chain was determined in a study of blood T cell repertoires in COVID-19. In terms of age and location, participants ranged from roughly 18 to 100 years and lived in about 25 US areas. In this sample, this clone turned up a few times. This table comes from immunoSEQ multiplex PCR, and its TCRdb copy is limited to in-frame clones, with some not included. The sample lists about 480,000 clones; approximately 88% were seen once. The source of this sequence is a woman between 40 and 50 years old who had recovered from COVID-19. Sequenced: PBMCs or T cells enriched from blood (not recorded which).

CDR3 residues: CASSQGAMYGYTF. The CDR3 DNA reads as TGTGCCAGTAGCCAGGGGGCTATGTATGGCTACACCTTC. The chain is built from TRBV19 and TRBJ1-2, with 8 bases lining up with TRBD1. Germline CDR1 is LNHDA and CDR2 is SQIVND (reference sequence). The J segment lost 5 bases and the V segment lost 6 bases, leaving 5 bases of the junction unmatched. CDR3 size: 13 residues.